Following are 21 T cell receptor beta chains from one sample sequenced in a study of early T cells in non-severe SARS-CoV-2 infection. From the 5' RACE reads, TCRdb called clonotypes with MiXCR, one entry per CDR3 protein. There are about 50,000 distinct CDR3 sequences in the sample; approximately 9% occur only once, and approximately 5.7% lies in the top ten. The sample consisted of whole blood, taken at baseline. The receptors shown here come from an adult who was a healthcare worker with PCR-confirmed SARS-CoV-2 infection or an uninfected control (not recorded which).

This clonotype was observed many times. The V call is TRBV14, the J call TRBJ1-1; no firm D call. In germline, CDR1 is SGHDN, CDR2 FVKESK. The CDR3 runs 13 residues. Deletions cut 4 bases from V and 6 bases from J, with 12 bases between. Written as DNA, the CDR3 is TGTGCCAGCAGCCCGACCAGCGGGGCTGAAGCTTTCTTT. Its protein is CASSPTSGAEAFF.

This clonotype has at least ten counts. V gene TRBV11-2 combines with J gene TRBJ1-5, with D possibly being TRBD1 (5 bases). The CDR3 is made up of 15 amino acids. Germline lookup yields CDR1 SGHAT and CDR2 FQNNGV. Trimming pared 1 base from V and 1 base from J, leaving 8 bases between. Here the CDR3 DNA reads TGTGCCAGCAGCTTAGGACAGCACAGCAATCAGCCCCAGCATTTT. Translating it yields CASSLGQHSNQPQHF.

This clonotype showed up just once. The genes are TRBV11-2 and TRBJ2-1; D perhaps matches TRBD1 (6 bases). This CDR3 contains 13 residues. Looked up from germline, CDR1 is SGHAT and CDR2 is FQNNGV. Trimming removed 5 bases at V and 5 bases at J, with 10 bases between. CDR3 sequence: CASSLGTNNEQFF. The CDR3 bases are TGTGCCAGCAGCCTGGGGACAAACAATGAGCAGTTCTTC.

This clonotype was seen many times. Here the CDR3 DNA reads TGCAGTGCTACAGGGTGGAGTCAGCCCCAGCATTTT. Amino acid sequence: CSATGWSQPQHF. The V and J genes are TRBV20-1 and TRBJ1-5, with D perhaps matching TRBD1 (5 bases). V lost 4 bases, J lost 6 bases, and 10 bases lay in between. Germline V CDR1 and CDR2: DFQATT, SNEGSKA (reference sequence). The CDR3 extends over 12 amino acids.

The chain couples TRBV6-2 or TRBV6-3 to TRBJ2-5; D remains ambiguous. Germline V gene lookup returns CDR1 MNHEY and CDR2 SVGEGT. Trimming removed 0 bases at V and 0 bases at J, with 5 bases between. This CDR3 contains 14 residues. The DNA of the CDR3 is TGTGCCAGCAGTTACTCTGCGTACCAAGAGACCCAGTACTTC. It translates to CASSYSAYQETQYF.

V usage is TRBV24-1 and J usage is TRBJ1-2; tentatively, D is TRBD1 (5 bases). V dropped 7 bases and J dropped 1 base, with 6 bases sitting between them. The CDR3 contains 12 residues. Germline V gene lookup returns CDR1 KGHDR and CDR2 SFDVKD. The CDR3 region has the DNA TGTGCCACCAGCGACAGTAACTATGGCTACACCTTC. It codes for CATSDSNYGYTF.

This clonotype was found many times. This chain uses TRBV19 with TRBJ1-1, with D unresolved. The CDR3 extends over 15 amino acids. V gave up 5 bases and J gave up 2 bases, with 15 bases separating them. Per the germline V gene, CDR1 is LNHDA and CDR2 is SQIVND (reference sequence). In DNA form, the CDR3 reads TGTGCCAGTAGTCCCTCCAGCTCACTCAACACTGAAGCTTTCTTT. Residues: CASSPSSSLNTEAFF.

This chain's CDR3 is CASSPGSIYEQYF. Here the CDR3 DNA reads TGTGCCAGCTCACCCGGGAGCATTTACGAGCAGTACTTC. The chain carries TRBV18 and TRBJ2-7; tentatively, D is TRBD2 (6 bases). Germline loops: CDR1 KGHSH, CDR2 LQKENI. V gave up 3 bases and J gave up 4 bases, with 10 bases separating them. The CDR3 contains 13 residues.

In its sample, this clonotype was seen many times. The rearrangement links TRBV7-9 to TRBJ2-3; no reliable D call. CDR1 SEHNR and CDR2 FQNEAQ come from the germline V gene (reference sequence). Trimming cost V 8 bases and J 3 bases, with 12 bases left between them. The CDR3 covers 13 residues. CDR3 residues: CASLLGATDTQYF. CDR3 nucleotide sequence: TGTGCCAGCTTACTGGGTGCGACAGATACGCAGTATTTT.

This clonotype was counted at least ten times. The J gene is TRBJ2-7, the V gene TRBV7-9, with D tentatively TRBD1 or TRBD2 (5 bases each). V dropped 5 bases and J dropped 2 bases, with 10 bases sitting between them. This CDR3 is built from 13 residues. The germline V gene has CDR1 SEHNR and CDR2 FQNEAQ (reference sequence). CDR3 nucleotides: TGTGCCAGCAGCCCCAAGGGACCCTACGAGCAGTACTTC. It codes for CASSPKGPYEQYF.

This clonotype was recorded once. The chain is built from TRBV7-9 and TRBJ2-5; the D gene is possibly TRBD1 (7 bases). The germline V gene has CDR1 SEHNR and CDR2 FQNEAQ (reference sequence). The CDR3 length is 15 residues. The V end lost 5 bases, the J end lost 2 bases, and 15 bases lay between the germline ends. CDR3 nucleotide sequence: TGTGCCAGCAGCCAGATGGGGGGACAGCAAGAGACCCAGTACTTC. Translation: CASSQMGGQQETQYF.

The table lists this clonotype with many counts. J is TRBJ2-6 and V is TRBV7-9; D is possibly TRBD1 or TRBD2 (5 bases each). Germline V lookup: CDR1 SEHNR, CDR2 FQNEAQ (reference sequence). V was pared by 5 bases and J by 5 bases, with 16 bases between. This CDR3 contains 16 residues. The CDR3 DNA sequence: TGTGCCAGCAGCCGGGACCGGAATCTATGGGCCAACGTCCTGACTTTC. This encodes CASSRDRNLWANVLTF.

The V call is TRBV18, the J call TRBJ1-3; possible D gene TRBD1, 5 bases. CDR1 is KGHSH and CDR2 is LQKENI in the germline V gene. Trimming cost V 0 bases and J 4 bases, with 7 bases left between them. CDR3 length equals 14 residues. CDR3 in amino acids: CASSPPWDGNTIYF. As DNA, the CDR3 is TGTGCCAGCTCACCACCGTGGGACGGAAACACCATATATTTT.

This clonotype has ten or more counts. This chain connects TRBV5-4 to TRBJ2-7; either TRBD1 or TRBD2 may fit D (6 bases each). The ends were cut back, 4 bases at V and 1 base at J, with 15 bases in the middle. This CDR3 is 15 amino acids long. Germline lookup yields CDR1 SGHNT and CDR2 YYREEE (reference sequence). CDR3 in DNA: TGTGCCAGCAGCCCCGGAGGAGGGGGTTCCTACGAGCAGTACTTC. Its protein product is CASSPGGGGSYEQYF.

The table lists this clonotype with a few counts. CDR3 residues: CASVLRMYQETQYF. CDR3 nucleotides: TGTGCCAGCGTACTACGGATGTACCAAGAGACCCAGTACTTC. This chain joins TRBV7-2 and TRBJ2-5; no definite D call. Germline V gives CDR1 SGHTA, CDR2 FQGNSA. The CDR3 is made up of 14 amino acids. Trimming shortened V by 8 bases and J by 0 bases, and 13 bases separated the two germline ends.

Only a few counts were recorded for this clonotype. The CDR3: CASTFLSGELFF. CDR3 sequence (DNA): TGTGCCAGCACTTTCCTATCCGGGGAGCTGTTTTTT. This sequence joins TRBV28 and TRBJ2-2; D remains ambiguous. The CDR3 length is 12 residues. V lost 7 bases to trimming and J lost 6 bases, with 9 bases between them. In germline, CDR1 is MDHEN, CDR2 SYDVKM.

This clonotype was observed many times. The chain's CDR3 is CASSSQGGDQPQHF. DNA of the CDR3: TGTGCCAGCTCATCACAGGGAGGCGATCAGCCCCAGCATTTT. The chain links TRBV18 to TRBJ1-5, with D perhaps TRBD1 (6 bases). The CDR3 is made up of 14 amino acids. CDR1 is KGHSH, CDR2 LQKENI, per germline. Trimming cost V 5 bases and J 5 bases, with 13 bases left between them.

V and J are TRBV12-3 or TRBV12-4 and TRBJ1-4; possible D gene TRBD1, 5 bases. The CDR3 sequence is 13 residues long. Trimming removed 6 bases from V and 8 bases from J, with 13 bases in between. The CDR3 region is CASRAGWHEKLFF. In nucleotides, the CDR3 is TGTGCCAGCAGAGCAGGGTGGCACGAAAAACTGTTTTTT.

In DNA form, the CDR3 reads TGTGCCATCCTATTAGGAGCTTTCTTT. This translates into CAILLGAFF. The V call is TRBV6-5, the J call TRBJ1-1; D is unclear. Germline loops: CDR1 MNHEY, CDR2 SVGAGI. Deletions cut 10 bases from V and 10 bases from J, with 10 bases between. CDR3 size: 9 residues.

This clonotype was seen more than once but under ten times. The chain uses TRBV12-3 or TRBV12-4 and TRBJ2-7; TRBD1 matches at 8 bases. The V segment lost 3 bases and the J segment 2 bases; nucleotides outside the gene matches: 6. The CDR3 contains 15 residues. CDR3 in amino acids: CASSLSPDRAYEQYF. The CDR3 nucleotides read TGTGCCAGCAGTTTGAGTCCGGACAGGGCCTACGAGCAGTACTTC.

Ten or more counts support this clonotype. V usage is TRBV12-3 or TRBV12-4 and J usage is TRBJ2-3; 13 bases fit TRBD2. The CDR3 contains 16 residues. The junction had 6 bases not matched to a gene; V was cut back by 2 bases and J by 7 bases. The CDR3: CASSLSGLAGVNTQYF. CDR3 DNA sequence: TGTGCCAGCAGTTTAAGCGGACTAGCGGGGGTGAATACGCAGTATTTT.